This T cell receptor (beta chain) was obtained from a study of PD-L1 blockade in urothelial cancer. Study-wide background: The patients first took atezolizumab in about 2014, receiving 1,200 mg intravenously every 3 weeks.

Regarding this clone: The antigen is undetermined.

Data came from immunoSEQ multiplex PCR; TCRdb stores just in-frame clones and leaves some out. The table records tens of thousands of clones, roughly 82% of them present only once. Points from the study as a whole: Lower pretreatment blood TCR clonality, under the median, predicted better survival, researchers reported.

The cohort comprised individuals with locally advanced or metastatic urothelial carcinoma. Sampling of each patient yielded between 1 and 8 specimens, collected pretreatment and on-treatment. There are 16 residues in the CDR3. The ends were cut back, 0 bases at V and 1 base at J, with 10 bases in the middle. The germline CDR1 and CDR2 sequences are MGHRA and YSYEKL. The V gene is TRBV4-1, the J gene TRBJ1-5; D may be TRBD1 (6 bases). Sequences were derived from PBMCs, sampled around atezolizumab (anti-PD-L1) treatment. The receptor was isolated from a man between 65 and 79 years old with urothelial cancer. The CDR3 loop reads CASSQEIDRSNQPQHF. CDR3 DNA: TGCGCCAGCAGCCAAGAAATTGACAGGAGCAATCAGCCCCAGCATTTT.